Following are 20 T cell receptor beta chains from one sample sequenced in a study of early T cells in non-severe SARS-CoV-2 infection. TCRdb reprocessed the 5' RACE reads via MiXCR and lists one record per CDR3 protein. This repertoire shows approximately 69,000 distinct CDR3 sequences, about an eighth found once; its top ten account for roughly 6%. The sequencing here drew on whole blood, taken at baseline. The origin of the receptors is an adult who was a healthcare worker with PCR-confirmed SARS-CoV-2 infection or an uninfected control (not recorded which).

The chain combines TRBV7-9 with TRBJ2-2; 8 bases map to TRBD2. V dropped 4 bases and J dropped 0; count of bases not matched to a gene: 4. The CDR3 runs 16 residues. The germline V gene encodes CDR1 SEHNR and CDR2 FQNEAQ (reference sequence). The CDR3 sequence is CASSSPGGANTGELFF. The CDR3, as DNA: TGTGCCAGCAGCTCCCCCGGGGGGGCGAACACCGGGGAGCTGTTTTTT.

The chain employs TRBV7-3 and TRBJ2-3, with D possibly matching TRBD2 (6 bases). V was clipped by 5 bases and J by 1 base, with 13 bases between them. CDR3 length equals 15 residues. Germline V lookup: CDR1 SGHTA, CDR2 FQGTGA. The CDR3 DNA is TGTGCCAGCAGCAGCCACGGGGGTGGCACAGATACGCAGTATTTT. This encodes CASSSHGGGTDTQYF.

This sequence joins TRBV7-2 and TRBJ2-4; D call uncertain. V was clipped by 0 bases and J by 1 base, with 4 bases between them. The CDR3 length is 14 residues. Germline CDR1 reads SGHTA; CDR2 reads FQGNSA. The CDR3 nucleotides are TGTGCCAGCAGCTTAGCGCCGGCCAAAAACATTCAGTACTTC. Amino acid sequence: CASSLAPAKNIQYF.

This clonotype was recorded a few times. The chain is built from TRBV6-1 and TRBJ1-4; a weak D match, TRBD1 (6 bases). V lost 9 bases to trimming and J lost 4 bases, with 15 bases between them. The CDR3 length is 14 residues. Germline-derived CDR1 and CDR2 are MNHNS and SASEGT. The CDR3 here is CASTTGWGNEKLFF. The CDR3 DNA reads TGTGCCAGTACAACAGGGTGGGGTAATGAAAAACTGTTTTTT.

The chain carries TRBV15 and TRBJ2-3; 9 positions match TRBD2. J was trimmed by 1 base and V by 5 bases; bases with no gene match: 13. The CDR3 has 18 residues. Germline V gene sequence: CDR1 LNHNV, CDR2 YYDKDF (reference sequence). The CDR3 coding sequence is TGTGCCACCAGCTCTCCCCTGGGGTTAGCGGGGGGCACAGATACGCAGTATTTT. Its translation is CATSSPLGLAGGTDTQYF.

This clonotype was seen ten or more times. This chain uses TRBV10-3 with TRBJ2-7, with TRBD1 matching over 7 bases. The CDR3 runs to 14 residues. Germline CDR1 ENHRY, CDR2 SYGVKD. The ends lost 6 bases at V and 12 bases at J; junction bases unmatched: 17. CDR3 nucleotide sequence: TGTGCCATCAGCCGATCGGACAGGATTGATGTTCTGTACTTC. Protein sequence: CAISRSDRIDVLYF.

The chain employs TRBV7-2 and TRBJ1-6, with 7 bases lining up with TRBD1. The CDR3 loop spans 15 amino acids. Germline V gene lookup returns CDR1 SGHTA and CDR2 FQGNSA. J was trimmed by 5 bases and V by 5 bases; bases with no gene match: 6. CDR3 loop: CASSPWGQNNSPLHF. For the CDR3, the DNA is TGTGCCAGCAGCCCCTGGGGACAGAATAATTCACCCCTCCACTTT.

J is TRBJ1-5 and V is TRBV20-1; TRBD1 agrees at 7 bases. CDR1 is DFQATT and CDR2 is SNEGSKA in the germline V gene (reference sequence). CDR3 size: 16 residues. With 2 bases clipped from V and 4 bases from J, the junction kept 11 bases outside the gene matches. The CDR3, as DNA: TGCAGTGCTAGACCCGGGACAGCCCATAGAAATCAGCCCCAGCATTTT. It is translated as CSARPGTAHRNQPQHF.

This clonotype has at least ten counts. This sequence joins TRBV7-9 and TRBJ1-5; D unresolved. There are 14 residues in the CDR3. V dropped 5 bases and J dropped 0 bases, with 8 bases sitting between them. The germline V gene encodes CDR1 SEHNR and CDR2 FQNEAQ (reference sequence). The CDR3 region has the DNA TGTGCCAGCAGCCAGTCTTATAGCAATCAGCCCCAGCATTTT. This codes for CASSQSYSNQPQHF.

This clonotype has only a few counts. V and J are TRBV7-3 and TRBJ2-2; 10 nucleotides match TRBD2. Germline V lookup: CDR1 SGHTA, CDR2 FQGTGA. The CDR3 extends over 18 amino acids. The V gene end was trimmed by 1 base and the J gene end by 0 bases; junction bases not matched to a gene: 5. CDR3 coding DNA: TGTGCCAGCAGCTTAAAGGCTAGCGGGAGCGCGAACACCGGGGAGCTGTTTTTT. Amino acid sequence: CASSLKASGSANTGELFF.

This clonotype was picked up a small number of times. The chain links TRBV9 to TRBJ2-7; D gene uncertain. Germline V lookup: CDR1 SGDLS, CDR2 YYNGEE. This CDR3 has 17 amino acids. The V end lost 0 bases, the J end lost 0 bases, and 16 bases lay between the germline ends. The CDR3 region has the DNA TGTGCCAGCAGCGTAGCAAAAGGCGCCCCCAACTCCTACGAGCAGTACTTC. Amino acid sequence: CASSVAKGAPNSYEQYF.

The rearrangement uses TRBV3-1 and TRBJ2-3, with TRBD2 matching 10 bases. Germline lookup yields CDR1 LGHDT and CDR2 YNNKEL (reference sequence). Trimming took 0 bases from V and 5 from J; bases not matched to a gene: 8. The CDR3 loop spans 17 amino acids. The CDR3 spells CASSQDRVAGGIDTQYF. CDR3 bases: TGTGCCAGCAGCCAAGACCGGGTAGCGGGAGGAATAGATACGCAGTATTTT.

The gene calls are TRBV28 and TRBJ2-3, with TRBD2 identical over 7 bases. Germline V lookup: CDR1 MDHEN, CDR2 SYDVKM. This CDR3 comprises 15 residues. V shed 2 bases, J shed 4 bases, and the junction held 6 bases outside the gene matches. The CDR3 is CASSLMGGPADTQYF. The CDR3 bases are TGTGCCAGCAGTTTAATGGGAGGGCCTGCAGATACGCAGTATTTT.

There are a few counts of this clonotype. The chain links TRBV5-6 to TRBJ1-3; tentative D call: TRBD1 (5 bases). V was cut by 2 bases and J by 4 bases, with 13 bases left in between. The CDR3 spans 15 residues. Per the germline V gene, CDR1 is SGHDT and CDR2 is YYEEEE. The CDR3 DNA sequence: TGTGCCAGCAGCTTAGCAGGGATCGCAGGAAACACCATATATTTT. This encodes CASSLAGIAGNTIYF. Together with reference TRBV5-6 and TRBJ1-3, the CDR3 gives the full variable domain: DAGVTQSPTHLIKTRGQQVTLRCSPKSGHDTVSWYQQALGQGPQFIFQYYEEEERQRGNFPDRFSGHQFPNYSSELNVNALLLGDSALYLCASSLAGIAGNTIYFGEGSWLTVV.

This clonotype has just a few counts. The gene calls are TRBV7-9 and TRBJ2-7; maybe TRBD2 (6 bases). V was clipped by 2 bases and J by 5 bases, with 19 bases between them. Germline-derived CDR1 and CDR2 are SEHNR and FQNEAQ (reference sequence). This CDR3 is 16 amino acids long. The chain's CDR3 is CASSLILWRDGNEQYF. CDR3 coding DNA: TGTGCCAGCAGCTTAATCTTGTGGCGGGATGGAAACGAGCAGTACTTC.

In its sample, this clonotype was seen many times. The V gene is TRBV27, the J gene TRBJ1-2; 10 bases match TRBD1. V shed 1 base and J 5 bases; nucleotides not matched to a gene: 10. This CDR3 comprises 17 residues. From germline, CDR1 is MNHEY and CDR2 SMNVEV (reference sequence). CDR3 in amino acids: CASSLYGTGALFYGYTF. CDR3 sequence (DNA): TGTGCCAGCAGTTTATACGGGACAGGGGCGCTGTTTTATGGCTACACCTTC.

This clonotype occurred a few times. The gene calls are TRBV11-1 and TRBJ2-5, with D possibly matching TRBD2 (6 bases). Germline CDR1 reads SGHAT; CDR2 reads FQDESV (reference sequence). The CDR3 extends over 16 amino acids. V lost 3 bases to trimming and J lost 2 bases, with 16 bases between them. The CDR3 DNA is TGTGCCAGCAGCTTCTTGAGCGGGTCCGGTCAAGAGACCCAGTACTTC. It translates to CASSFLSGSGQETQYF.

This clonotype was counted a few times. CDR3 amino acids: CASSVAAGGRYEQYF. The CDR3 DNA is TGTGCCAGCAGCGTAGCGGCAGGGGGTAGGTACGAGCAGTACTTC. The chain recombines TRBV9 with TRBJ2-7; 7 bases align to TRBD1. Germline CDR1 SGDLS, CDR2 YYNGEE. The CDR3 runs to 15 residues. J was trimmed by 4 bases and V by 0 bases; bases with no gene match: 7.

The genes are TRBV3-1 and TRBJ1-2, with D unclear. The CDR3 is 15 residues long. CDR1 is LGHDT, CDR2 YNNKEL, per germline (reference sequence). The V end lost 0 bases, the J end lost 5 bases, and 13 bases lay between the germline ends. In DNA form, the CDR3 reads TGTGCCAGCAGCCAAGATGAGAGGGATGGGTATGGCTACACCTTC. It yields the protein CASSQDERDGYGYTF. Looking up the rest from reference TRBV3-1 and TRBJ1-2 gives the full variable domain: DTAVSQTPKYLVTQMGNDKSIKCEQNLGHDTMYWYKQDSKKFLKIMFSYNNKELIINETVPNRFSPKSPDKAHLNLHINSLELGDSAVYFCASSQDERDGYGYTFGSGTRLTVV.

This clonotype came up many times. DNA of the CDR3: TGTGCCAGCAGTTACCGAGGGCGCGAGCAGTACTTC. Protein sequence: CASSYRGREQYF. V gene TRBV6-6 combines with J gene TRBJ2-7; TRBD2 might be the D (5 bases). V was clipped by 2 bases and J by 6 bases, with 8 bases between them. Germline values: CDR1 MNHNY, CDR2 SVGAGI (reference sequence). The CDR3 has 12 amino acids.